The 3 T cell receptor beta chains below come from one sample, sequenced in a study of blood T cell repertoires in COVID-19. Assay used: immunoSEQ multiplex PCR; TCRdb lists only in-frame clones, some missing. The sample records 50,000 to 75,000 clones, approximately 81% being singletons. Material for sequencing was peripheral blood. All receptors derive from a woman older than 75 with active or convalescent COVID-19.

J is TRBJ2-2 and V is TRBV18, with 7 bases that match TRBD1. The CDR3 length is 15 residues. The V and J ends lost 6 bases and 2 bases, in that order; junction bases with no gene match: 6. Germline V CDR1 and CDR2: KGHSH, LQKENI. The DNA of the CDR3 is TGTGCCAGCTCCCTGCGACAGGGTAACACCGGGGAGCTGTTTTTT. Its translation: CASSLRQGNTGELFF.

This clone was detected only once. This chain connects TRBV7-2 to TRBJ2-7, with D perhaps TRBD1 (6 bases). Germline values: CDR1 SGHTA, CDR2 FQGNSA. V lost 7 bases and J 2 bases, leaving 15 bases between the germline ends. The CDR3 runs to 14 residues. CDR3 amino acids: CASNPTGKPYEQYF. The CDR3 DNA is TGTGCCAGCAACCCGACAGGTAAACCCTACGAGCAGTACTTC.

There are a few counts of this clone. The rearrangement joins TRBV3-1 (or the pseudogene TRBV3-2) to TRBJ2-5; TRBD2 agrees at 9 bases. The CDR3 totals 17 residues. J gave up 2 bases and V 7 bases, and 14 bases lay outside the gene matches. CDR1 is LGHDT and CDR2 is YNNKEL in the germline V gene (reference sequence). The CDR3 nucleotides are TGTGCCAGCACCCCGTGGGGAAGTAGCGGGGGACAAGAGACCCAGTACTTC. Translating it yields CASTPWGSSGGQETQYF.